This TCR beta chain originates from a study of blood T cells in healthy people across ages. Using a J-beta primer mix together with a sample-barcoded 5' primer, a second PCR was run for about 6 to 11 cycles. MiXCR, run by TCRdb on the 5' RACE reads, gives a single entry per CDR3 protein. The sample lists around 1,100,000 distinct CDR3 sequences; about two fifths were seen once. This CDR3 has 13 residues. The V gene's germline CDR1 is KGHDR and CDR2 SFDVKD. To note about this clonotype: Its antigen is still unknown.

Findings and limits, study-wide: Per million T cells, the diversity of TCR beta decreased roughly linearly as age advanced.

In terms of origin and age, donors were healthy Caucasian individuals from Russia aged about 6 to 90. A minimum of 6 micrograms of total RNA was extracted per sample. V usage is TRBV24-1 and J usage is TRBJ2-5, with a weak D call TRBD2 (6 bases). The J call may be in error: the DNA end matches TRBJ2-7 better. The sequence derives from a man between 18 and 29 years old in good health. Sequencing was done on a sample of blood. For the CDR3, the DNA is TGTGCCACCAGTGATAGTCGCGGGGACGAGCAGTACTTC. Amino acids: CATSDSRGDEQYF.